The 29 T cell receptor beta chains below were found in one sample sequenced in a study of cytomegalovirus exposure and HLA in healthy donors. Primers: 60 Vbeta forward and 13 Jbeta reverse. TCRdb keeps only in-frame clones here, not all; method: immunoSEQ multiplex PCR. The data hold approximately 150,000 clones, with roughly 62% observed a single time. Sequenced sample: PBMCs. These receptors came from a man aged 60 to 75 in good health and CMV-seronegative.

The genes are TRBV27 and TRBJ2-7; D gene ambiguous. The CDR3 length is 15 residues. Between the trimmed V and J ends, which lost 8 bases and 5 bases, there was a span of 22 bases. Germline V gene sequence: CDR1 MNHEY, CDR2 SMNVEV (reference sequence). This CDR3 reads CASCPAGGCDNEQYF. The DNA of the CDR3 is TGTGCCAGCTGCCCAGCAGGTGGCTGTGACAACGAGCAGTACTTC.

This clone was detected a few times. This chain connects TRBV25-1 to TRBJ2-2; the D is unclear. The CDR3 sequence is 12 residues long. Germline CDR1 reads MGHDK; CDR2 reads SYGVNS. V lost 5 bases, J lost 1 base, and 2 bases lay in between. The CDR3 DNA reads TGTGCCAGCAGTCAGAACACCGGGGAGCTGTTTTTT. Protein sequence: CASSQNTGELFF.

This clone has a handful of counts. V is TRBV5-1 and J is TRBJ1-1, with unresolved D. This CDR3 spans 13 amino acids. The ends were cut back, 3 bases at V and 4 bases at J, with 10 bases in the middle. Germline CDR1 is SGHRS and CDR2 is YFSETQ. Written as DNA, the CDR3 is TGCGCCAGCAGCTCGGGTGGGAGCACTGAAGCTTTCTTT. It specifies CASSSGGSTEAFF.

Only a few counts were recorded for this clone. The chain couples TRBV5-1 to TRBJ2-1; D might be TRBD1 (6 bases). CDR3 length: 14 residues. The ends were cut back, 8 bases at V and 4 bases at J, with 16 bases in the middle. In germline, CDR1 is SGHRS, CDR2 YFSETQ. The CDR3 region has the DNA TGCGCCAGTCAGCTTGGGGGCAGATACAATGAGCAGTTCTTC. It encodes CASQLGGRYNEQFF.

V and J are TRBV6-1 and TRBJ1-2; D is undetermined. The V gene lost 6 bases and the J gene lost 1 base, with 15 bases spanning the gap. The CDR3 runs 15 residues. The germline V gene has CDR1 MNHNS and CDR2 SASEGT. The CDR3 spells CASSDLIGVNYGYTF. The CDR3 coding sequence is TGTGCCAGCAGCGATTTGATTGGAGTTAACTATGGCTACACCTTC.

In DNA, the CDR3 is TGTGCCAGCAGCCTCGGGACAGGGATCCTAGATACGCAGTATTTT. This codes for CASSLGTGILDTQYF. This chain links TRBV6-5 with TRBJ2-3; 9 positions match TRBD1. V shed 6 bases and J 5 bases; nucleotides not matched to a gene: 9. Germline CDR1 reads MNHEY; CDR2 reads SVGAGI. The CDR3 consists of 15 residues.

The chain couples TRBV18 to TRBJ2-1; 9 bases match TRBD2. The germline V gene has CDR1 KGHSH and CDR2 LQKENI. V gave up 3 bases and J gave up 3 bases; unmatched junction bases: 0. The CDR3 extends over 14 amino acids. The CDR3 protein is CASSPTSGYNEQFF. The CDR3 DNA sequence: TGTGCCAGCTCACCGACTAGCGGCTACAATGAGCAGTTCTTC.

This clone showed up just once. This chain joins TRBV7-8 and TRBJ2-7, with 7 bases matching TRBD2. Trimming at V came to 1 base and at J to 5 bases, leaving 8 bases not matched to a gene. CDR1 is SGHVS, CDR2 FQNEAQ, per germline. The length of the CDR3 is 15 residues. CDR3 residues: CASSLEGGSRHEQYF. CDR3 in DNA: TGTGCCAGCAGCTTAGAGGGCGGGAGTCGCCACGAGCAGTACTTC.

As DNA, the CDR3 is TGTGCCAGCAGCTCCCCCCCGGGGGGGAGCAATGAGCAGTTCTTC. This sequence encodes CASSSPPGGSNEQFF. The chain uses TRBV7-3 and TRBJ2-1; 8 positions match TRBD2. The CDR3 length is 15 residues. V lost 4 bases to trimming and J lost 6 bases; unmatched junction nucleotides: 8. Germline V gives CDR1 SGHTA, CDR2 FQGTGA.

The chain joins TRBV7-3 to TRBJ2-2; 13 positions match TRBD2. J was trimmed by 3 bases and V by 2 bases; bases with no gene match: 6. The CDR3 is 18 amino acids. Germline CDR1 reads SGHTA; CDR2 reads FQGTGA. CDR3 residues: CASSLLLAGGPDTGELFF. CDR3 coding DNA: TGTGCCAGCAGCTTATTACTAGCGGGAGGGCCAGACACCGGGGAGCTGTTTTTT. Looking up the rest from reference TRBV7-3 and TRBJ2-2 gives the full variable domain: GAGVSQTPSNKVTEKGKYVELRCDPISGHTALYWYRQSLGQGPEFLIYFQGTGAADDSGLPNDRFFAVRPEGSVSTLKIQRTERGDSAVYLCASSLLLAGGPDTGELFFGEGSRLTVL.

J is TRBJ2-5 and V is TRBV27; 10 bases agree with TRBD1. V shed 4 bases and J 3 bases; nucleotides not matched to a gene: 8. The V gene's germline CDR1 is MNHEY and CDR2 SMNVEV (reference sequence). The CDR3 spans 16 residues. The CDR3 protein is CASSSDRQGAEETQYF. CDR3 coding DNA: TGTGCCAGCAGTTCCGACCGACAGGGGGCTGAAGAGACCCAGTACTTC.

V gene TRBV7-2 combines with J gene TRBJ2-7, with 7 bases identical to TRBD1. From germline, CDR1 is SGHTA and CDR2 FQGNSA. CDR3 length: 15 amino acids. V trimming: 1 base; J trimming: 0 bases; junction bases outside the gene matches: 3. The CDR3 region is CASSLEWDSSYEQYF. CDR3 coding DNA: TGTGCCAGCAGCTTAGAATGGGACAGCTCCTACGAGCAGTACTTC.

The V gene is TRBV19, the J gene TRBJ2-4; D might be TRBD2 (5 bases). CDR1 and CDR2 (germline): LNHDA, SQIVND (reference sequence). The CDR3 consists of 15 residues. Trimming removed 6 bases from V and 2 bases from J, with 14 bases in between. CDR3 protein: CASRGSTTTKNIQYF. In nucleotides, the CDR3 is TGTGCCAGTAGGGGGAGTACTACTACCAAAAACATTCAGTACTTC.

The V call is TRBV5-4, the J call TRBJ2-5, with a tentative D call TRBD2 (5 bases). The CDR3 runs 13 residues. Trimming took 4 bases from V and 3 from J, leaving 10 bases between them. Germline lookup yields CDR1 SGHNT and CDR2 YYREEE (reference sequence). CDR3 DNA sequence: TGTGCCAGCAGCCCTGACTACGAAGAGACCCAGTACTTC. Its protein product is CASSPDYEETQYF.

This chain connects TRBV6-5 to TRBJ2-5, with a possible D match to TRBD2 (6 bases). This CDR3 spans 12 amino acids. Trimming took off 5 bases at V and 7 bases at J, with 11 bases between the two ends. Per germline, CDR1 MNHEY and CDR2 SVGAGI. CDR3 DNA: TGTGCCAGCAGTCGGACGGAGGGGACCCAGTACTTC. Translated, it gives CASSRTEGTQYF.

CDR3 amino acids: CASVKGQGSGNTIYF. CDR3 sequence (DNA): TGTGCCAGCGTGAAAGGACAGGGCAGTGGAAACACCATATATTTT. The chain links TRBV6-1 to TRBJ1-3, with 8 bases identical to TRBD1. Trimming removed 8 bases from V and 3 bases from J; junction bases left unmatched: 9. The CDR3 runs to 15 residues. Germline V gene lookup returns CDR1 MNHNS and CDR2 SASEGT.

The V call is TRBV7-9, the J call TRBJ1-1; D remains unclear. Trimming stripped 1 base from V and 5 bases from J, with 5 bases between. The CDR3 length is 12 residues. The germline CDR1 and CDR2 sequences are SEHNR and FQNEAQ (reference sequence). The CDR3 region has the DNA TGTGCCAGCAGCTTAGTCCTGACTGAAGCTTTCTTT. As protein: CASSLVLTEAFF.

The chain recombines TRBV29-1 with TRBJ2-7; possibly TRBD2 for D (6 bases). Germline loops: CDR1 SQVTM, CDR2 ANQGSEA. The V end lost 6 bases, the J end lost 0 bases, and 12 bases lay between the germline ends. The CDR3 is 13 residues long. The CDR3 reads CSVVTSSSYEQYF. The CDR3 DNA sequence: TGCAGCGTGGTTACTAGCAGCTCCTACGAGCAGTACTTC.

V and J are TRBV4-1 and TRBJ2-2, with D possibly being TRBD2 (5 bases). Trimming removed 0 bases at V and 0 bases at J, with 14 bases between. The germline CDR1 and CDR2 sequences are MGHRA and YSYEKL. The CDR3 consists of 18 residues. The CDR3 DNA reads TGCGCCAGCAGCCAAGAATGGGCTCACGGGGCGAACACCGGGGAGCTGTTTTTT. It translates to CASSQEWAHGANTGELFF.

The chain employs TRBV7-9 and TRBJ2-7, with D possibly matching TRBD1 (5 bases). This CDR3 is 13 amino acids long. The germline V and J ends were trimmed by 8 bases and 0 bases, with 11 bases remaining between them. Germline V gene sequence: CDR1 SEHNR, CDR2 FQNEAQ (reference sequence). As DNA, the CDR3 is TGTGCCAGCGGCCCCGACAGCTCCTACGAGCAGTACTTC. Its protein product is CASGPDSSYEQYF.

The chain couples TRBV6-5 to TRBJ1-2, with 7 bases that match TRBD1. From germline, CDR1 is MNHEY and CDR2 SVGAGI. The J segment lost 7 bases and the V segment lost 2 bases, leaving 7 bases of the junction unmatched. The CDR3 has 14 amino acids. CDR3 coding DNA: TGTGCCAGCAGTTACAGACAGGGCTACGCTGGCTACACCTTC. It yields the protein CASSYRQGYAGYTF.

The CDR3 protein is CASSYLDEQYF. The DNA of the CDR3 is TGTGCCAGCAGTTACCTCGACGAGCAGTACTTC. This chain uses TRBV6-5 with TRBJ2-7; D remains unclear. The CDR3 length is 11 residues. The germline gives CDR1 MNHEY, CDR2 SVGAGI. V was clipped by 2 bases and J by 5 bases, with 4 bases between them.

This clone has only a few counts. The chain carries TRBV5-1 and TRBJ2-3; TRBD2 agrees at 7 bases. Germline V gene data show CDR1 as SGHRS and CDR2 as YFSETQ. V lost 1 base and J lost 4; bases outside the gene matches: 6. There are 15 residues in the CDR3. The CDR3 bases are TGCGCCAGCAGCTTGTGGGAGGGCCGGTCAGATACGCAGTATTTT. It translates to CASSLWEGRSDTQYF.

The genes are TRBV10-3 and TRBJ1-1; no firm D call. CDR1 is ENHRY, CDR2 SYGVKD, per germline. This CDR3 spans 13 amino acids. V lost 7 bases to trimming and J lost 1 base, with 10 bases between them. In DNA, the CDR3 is TGTGCCATCAACCCCGGGAGGAACACTGAAGCTTTCTTT. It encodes CAINPGRNTEAFF.

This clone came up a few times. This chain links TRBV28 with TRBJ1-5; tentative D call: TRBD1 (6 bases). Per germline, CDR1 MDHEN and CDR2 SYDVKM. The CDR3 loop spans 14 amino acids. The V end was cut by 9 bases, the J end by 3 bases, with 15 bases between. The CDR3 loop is CASNDRSYNQPQHF. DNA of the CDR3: TGTGCCAGTAACGACAGGTCCTACAATCAGCCCCAGCATTTT. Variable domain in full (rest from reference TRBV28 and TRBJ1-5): DVKVTQSSRYLVKRTGEKVFLECVQDMDHENMFWYRQDPGLGLRLIYFSYDVKMKEKGDIPEGYSVSREKKERFSLILESASTNQTSMYLCASNDRSYNQPQHFGDGTRLSIL.

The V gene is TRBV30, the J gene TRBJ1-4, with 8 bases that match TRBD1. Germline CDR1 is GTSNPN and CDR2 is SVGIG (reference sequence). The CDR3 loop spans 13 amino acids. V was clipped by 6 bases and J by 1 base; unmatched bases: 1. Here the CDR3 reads CACDRGTNEKLFF. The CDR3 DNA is TGTGCCTGCGACAGGGGAACTAATGAAAAACTGTTTTTT.

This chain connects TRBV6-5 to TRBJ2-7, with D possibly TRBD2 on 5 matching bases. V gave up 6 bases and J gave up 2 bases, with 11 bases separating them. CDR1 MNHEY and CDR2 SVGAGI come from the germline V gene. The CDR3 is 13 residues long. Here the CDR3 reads CASSPGVPYEQYF. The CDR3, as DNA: TGTGCCAGCAGCCCCGGGGTCCCCTACGAGCAGTACTTC.

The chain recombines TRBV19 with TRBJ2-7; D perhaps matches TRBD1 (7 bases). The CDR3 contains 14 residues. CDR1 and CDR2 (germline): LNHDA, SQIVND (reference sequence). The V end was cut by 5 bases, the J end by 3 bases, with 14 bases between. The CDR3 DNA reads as TGTGCCAGTAGTCGCAGGCGGGACAGCTACGAGCAGTACTTC. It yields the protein CASSRRRDSYEQYF.

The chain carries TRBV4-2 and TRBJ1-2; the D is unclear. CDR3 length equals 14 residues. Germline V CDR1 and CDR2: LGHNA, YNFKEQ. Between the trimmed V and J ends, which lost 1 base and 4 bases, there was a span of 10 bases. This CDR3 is CASSQGQAGYGYTF. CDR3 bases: TGTGCCAGCAGCCAAGGCCAAGCTGGCTATGGCTACACCTTC.